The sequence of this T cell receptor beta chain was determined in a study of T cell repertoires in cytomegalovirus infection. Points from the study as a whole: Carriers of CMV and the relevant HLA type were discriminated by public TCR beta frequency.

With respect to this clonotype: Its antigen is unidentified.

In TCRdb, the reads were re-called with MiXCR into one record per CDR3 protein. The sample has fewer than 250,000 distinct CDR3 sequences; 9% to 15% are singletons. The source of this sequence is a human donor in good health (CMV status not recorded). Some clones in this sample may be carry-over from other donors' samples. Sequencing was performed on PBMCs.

The CDR3 sequence: CAWSVPRTGRSNQPQHF. The CDR3 DNA reads as TGTGCCTGGAGTGTCCCCCGGACAGGGAGGAGCAATCAGCCCCAGCATTTT. The chain couples TRBV30 to TRBJ1-5; 8 nucleotides agree with TRBD1. From germline, CDR1 is GTSNPN and CDR2 SVGIG (reference sequence). The CDR3 spans 17 residues. The junction had 8 bases not matched to a gene; V was cut back by 0 bases and J by 1 base.